These T cell receptor beta chains were read from a single sample in a study of blood T cell repertoires in COVID-19. Sequencing was performed with immunoSEQ multiplex PCR; in TCRdb, only in-frame clones are kept and a portion is missing. The table lists some 68,000 clones, approximately 88% of them singletons. Sequenced material: peripheral blood. The receptors here all came from a human donor in a cohort sampled during active COVID-19. The CDR3 runs from the conserved cysteine through the conserved F or W. The order of the fields is V gene, D gene, CDR3 length, J gene, clone size, CDR3 protein, CDR3 DNA. A D gene is named only where the DNA matches it firmly. Not all rows give a size; the values are once, few, many and, for expanded clones, a class.

TRBV6-4,TRBD2,15,TRBJ2-4,-,CASSDTSSGKNIQYF,TGTGCCAGCAGTGACACCTCTAGCGGAAAAAACATTCAGTACTTC
TRBV21-1,-,18,TRBJ2-7,large,CASSNNRDNRAIIYEQYF,TGTGCCAGCAGCAACAATCGGGACAATCGGGCCATAATCTACGAGCAGTACTTC
TRBV5-1,TRBD1,15,TRBJ2-2,-,CASSSDRANTGELFF,TGCGCCAGCAGCTCGGACAGGGCCAACACCGGGGAGCTGTTTTTT
TRBV2,-,14,TRBJ1-5,-,CASSERQVNQPQHF,TGTGCCAGCAGTGAACGGCAGGTTAATCAGCCCCAGCATTTT
TRBV6-5,TRBD1,13,TRBJ1-6,-,CASRDRDNSALHF,TGTGCCAGCAGAGACAGGGATAATTCAGCCCTCCACTTT
TRBV6-5,TRBD1,14,TRBJ1-1,-,CASSWGQINTEAFF,TGTGCCAGCAGTTGGGGACAGATTAACACTGAAGCTTTCTTT
TRBV5-6,TRBD2,18,TRBJ2-5,-,CASSARQLSGLAQETQYF,TGTGCCAGCAGCGCCAGACAGTTGTCGGGACTAGCGCAGGAGACCCAGTACTTC
TRBV5-6,-,13,TRBJ1-5,-,CASSRGSNQPQHF,TGTGCCAGCAGCAGGGGGTCCAATCAGCCCCAGCATTTT
TRBV5-1,TRBD2,15,TRBJ2-3,-,CASMSLAGASDTQYF,TGCGCCAGCATGTCCCTAGCGGGAGCATCCGATACGCAGTATTTT
TRBV3-1/TRBV3-2,-,15,TRBJ1-4,-,CASSQDGGAREKLFF,TGTGCCAGCAGCCAAGATGGCGGGGCGCGCGAAAAACTGTTTTTT
TRBV27,-,14,TRBJ2-1,-,CASRKAGETNEQFF,TGTGCCAGCAGAAAGGCAGGGGAGACCAATGAGCAGTTCTTC
TRBV6-5,-,14,TRBJ2-6,-,CASEGGSGANVLTF,TGTGCCAGCGAGGGAGGCTCTGGGGCCAACGTCCTGACTTTC